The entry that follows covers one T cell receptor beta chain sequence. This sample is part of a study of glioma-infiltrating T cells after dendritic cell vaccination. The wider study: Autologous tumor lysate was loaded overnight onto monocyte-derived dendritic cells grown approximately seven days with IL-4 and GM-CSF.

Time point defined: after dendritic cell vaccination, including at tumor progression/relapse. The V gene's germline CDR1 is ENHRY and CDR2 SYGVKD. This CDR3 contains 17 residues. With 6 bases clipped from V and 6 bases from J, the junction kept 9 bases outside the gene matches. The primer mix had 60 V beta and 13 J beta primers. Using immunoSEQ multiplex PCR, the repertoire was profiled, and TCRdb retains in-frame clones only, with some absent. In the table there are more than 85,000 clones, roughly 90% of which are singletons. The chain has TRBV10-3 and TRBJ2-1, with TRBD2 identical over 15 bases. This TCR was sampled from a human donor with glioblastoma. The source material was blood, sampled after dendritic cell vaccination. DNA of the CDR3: TGTGCCATCAGCCAAGGACTAGCGGGAGGGCCGGGCAATGAGCAGTTCTTC. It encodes CAISQGLAGGPGNEQFF.